A selection of T cell receptor beta chains follows, all from one sample in a study of blood T cells in healthy people across ages. Via MiXCR, TCRdb re-called the 5' RACE reads, giving one row per CDR3 protein. The sample holds under 2 million distinct CDR3 sequences; about 32% are singletons and the top ten take around 10%. The sample taken for sequencing was blood. The receptors originated from a woman aged 25 to 45 in good health. Each CDR3 is given with its conserved first and last residue. Fields, in order: D gene, J gene, clone size, V gene, CDR3 protein, CDR3 DNA. The D gene is left open where the match is weak. A row's size may be missing; if present it is once, few, many or a size class.

NA,TRBJ1-2,NA,TRBV3-1,CASSHHYDTSNGYTF,TGTGCCAGCAGCCATCATTACGACACCTCGAATGGCTACACCTTC
TRBD2,TRBJ2-7,many,TRBV12-3/TRBV12-4,CASSFGGASYEQYF,TGTGCCAGCAGTTTCGGGGGGGCCTCCTACGAGCAGTACTTC
TRBD1,TRBJ2-7,NA,TRBV6-1,CASSDGGGTGGYEQYF,TGTGCCAGCAGTGATGGGGGCGGGACAGGAGGGTACGAGCAGTACTTC
TRBD1,TRBJ2-1,once,TRBV28,CASRLIGTVNEQFF,TGTGCCAGCAGGCTAATTGGGACAGTCAATGAGCAGTTCTTC
NA,TRBJ2-3,NA,TRBV12-3/TRBV12-4,CASSFESGAGDTQYF,TGTGCCAGCAGTTTCGAGTCAGGGGCAGGAGATACGCAGTATTTT
TRBD1,TRBJ1-2,NA,TRBV4-1,CASSPPLGQGIYGYTF,TGCGCCAGCAGCCCTCCCTTGGGACAGGGGATTTACGGCTACACCTTC
NA,TRBJ2-5,NA,TRBV27,CDSRRGPERETQYF,TGTGACAGCCGACGGGGTCCCGAGAGGGAGACCCAGTACTTC
TRBD1,TRBJ1-1,NA,TRBV20-1,CSAREETGDTEAFF,TGCAGTGCTAGAGAGGAGACAGGGGACACTGAAGCTTTCTTT
NA,TRBJ1-1,NA,TRBV11-2,CASSLESRGTEAFF,TGTGCCAGCAGCTTAGAATCCCGGGGGACTGAAGCTTTCTTT
NA,TRBJ2-5,few,TRBV20-1,CSARGQGGETQYF,TGCAGTGCTAGAGGACAGGGAGGCGAGACCCAGTACTTC
NA,TRBJ1-4,NA,TRBV6-1,CASRTSGVREKLFF,TGTGCCAGCAGGACCTCGGGGGTCCGAGAAAAACTGTTTTTT
NA,TRBJ2-1,NA,TRBV14,CASSQEGYWDEQFF,TGTGCCAGCAGCCAAGAGGGGTACTGGGATGAGCAGTTCTTC
NA,TRBJ2-3,few,TRBV6-5,CASSYEYTQYF,TGTGCCAGCAGTTACGAGTATACGCAGTATTTT
TRBD1,TRBJ2-7,NA,TRBV5-1,CASSWGTGGDVWEQYF,TGCGCCAGCAGCTGGGGGACAGGGGGCGACGTTTGGGAGCAGTACTTC
NA,TRBJ1-1,NA,TRBV29-1,CSVEDWGRVSEAFF,TGCAGCGTTGAAGATTGGGGCAGGGTGTCTGAAGCTTTCTTT
TRBD2,TRBJ2-1,few,TRBV7-6,CASSPQSAGGGNEQFF,TGTGCCAGCAGCCCCCAAAGCGCGGGGGGCGGGAATGAGCAGTTCTTC